This note documents a single T cell receptor (beta chain) sequence. This clone was seen once. The antigen it recognizes is unknown. Base-call qualities are not available, and no considerably larger clone is one nucleotide away. The library was built by means of the immunoSEQ multiplex PCR assay. A mixture of 60 forward primers for TCR Vbeta segments and 13 reverse primers for TCR Jbeta segments was used in the multiplex PCR. The CDR3 region of rearranged TCR beta genes was amplified from genomic DNA with a multiplex PCR assay. Amplified TCR beta libraries were sequenced as 87-base-pair reads on the Illumina HiSeq System. The authors' pipeline ran thus. A later analysis counted approximately 84 million unique TCR beta chains across the 670 or so repertoires, and approximately 11 million of these chains were shared by at least two donors. Raw reads were error-corrected and collapsed into unique sequences by a nearest-neighbor algorithm in which closely related sequences were merged to remove PCR and sequencing errors. CDR3 sequences were aligned to IMGT reference sequences to assign V, D and J gene segments. Each retained sequence needed at least a six-nucleotide match to both a V gene segment and a J gene segment. A rearrangement was called productive if the CDR3 had no stop codons and remained in frame with V and J, and every other rearrangement was called non-productive. CDR3 was defined by IMGT convention, running from the second conserved V-encoded cysteine to the conserved J-encoded phenylalanine. The earlier analysis of about 530 of the donors excluded any sequence lacking an unambiguous match to a single V gene segment. In an earlier analysis of several hundred of the donors, V segments were called functional above 56.7% productive rearrangements and were called segregating when the between-donor standard deviation exceeded 5%. A statistical classification framework was built for diagnosing cytomegalovirus status from the catalog of TCR beta chain sequences. V and J gene assignment, in a later analysis, came from comparing TCR nucleotide sequences with IMGT/GENE-DB human TR gene sequences. In a later analysis, CDR3 sequences and most-parsimonious VDJ recombination scenarios were assigned using the TCRdist pipeline. In a later analysis, each TCR beta chain was defined by its CDR3 amino acid sequence together with its V-gene family, and reads lacking a unique V-gene family were excluded. In a later analysis, 550 to 650 highly shared, low-generation-probability nucleotide sequences were removed to address suspected cross-contamination and a sequencing artifact. In a later analysis, a clonal expansion index was calculated for each public chain from normalized within-repertoire ranks of inferred template counts. Generation probabilities in a later analysis came from a VDJ recombination model fitted to out-of-frame rearrangements, and those results were checked against IGoR. In a later analysis, hypergeometric tests were used to score TCR-TCR, TCR-HLA and TCR-CMV co-occurrence, with a repertoire-size bias correction applied to TCR pairs. A later analysis estimated false discovery rates by permuting HLA or CMV assignments 20 times. In a later analysis, co-occurring TCRs were grouped with DBSCAN, and TCRdist sequence similarity was added when clustering was performed within HLA-allele-positive subsets. For co-occurrence clustering, repertoires with fewer than 30,000 or more than 120,000 public chains were excluded, along with roughly five repertoires with anomalous nucleotide sharing. Drawn from immuneACCESS, this table holds only the in-frame rearrangements with V and J called that TCRdb kept. Clones are partly lost; checked studies trace under half to an unresolved V gene and leave the rest unexplained. V, J and clone size derive from that table, while D and trimming were established from the DNA sequence. In all, the sample holds 150,000 to 200,000 clones, and more than 85% of those were seen once. The top ten clonotypes cover approximately 1.7% of the sample.

The germline V gene supplies CDR1 SNHLY and CDR2 FYNNEI. From its cysteine to its phenylalanine, the CDR3 spans 13 amino acids. The entry retains the CDR3 DNA only, 39 bases that are in frame from base 1. At the junction V is shortened by 7 bases and J by 7 bases; bases outside the gene matches: 9. The cohort consisted of 650 to 700 healthy bone marrow donors. At the time of sampling, all cohort members were nominally healthy, though unrecorded immune exposures were likely present. The donor was CMV seronegative and was included in the group of several hundred seronegative cohort members. Every donor gave a peripheral blood sample, and the peripheral blood mononuclear cells from that sample were used for TCR beta sequencing. The Qiagen DNeasy Blood Extraction Kit was used to extract genomic DNA from the blood cell samples. The record originates from a study of cytomegalovirus exposure and HLA in healthy donors (dated by TCRdb to about 2017). About the full investigation: An earlier analysis of 587 of the donors reported more than 250 Gb of sequence data and some 100 million unique TCR beta sequences from around 200 million T cells. The number of typed donors differed by locus: about 620-630 for A, B, C, DRB1 and DQB1; some 540 for DQA1; 606 for DPA1; and about 470 for DPB1. In a later genetic analysis, genome-wide SNP genotypes for about three fifths of the 666 donors were used, and that subset was treated as a discovery cohort. The study used immunosequencing to profile the T cell repertoires of 666 subjects and linked those repertoires to cytomegalovirus serostatus. In an earlier analysis of 500 to 650 of the donors, high-throughput TCR beta sequencing was used to judge whether each TCR beta V gene segment behaved as functional or pseudogenic. All discovery cohort repertoires had been generated on a single sequencing platform. A separate validation cohort of 100 to 150 different subjects was used in addition to the 666-subject first cohort. A later analysis re-examined previously published TCR beta repertoires from several hundred donors and added high-resolution HLA genotyping to investigate patterns of TCR occurrence. HLA typing covered class I and class II loci at four-digit resolution. Donor age, sex, ethnicity and CMV serostatus were collected together with the repertoire data. High-throughput TCR immunosequencing, statistical association of individual TCRs with disease status, and machine learning were combined to predict cytomegalovirus infection status. Roughly 300 gigabases of sequencing data and 70 million to 85 million unique TCR sequences were included in an early release covering roughly 700 HLA-typed donors. The study aimed to test whether cataloging public T cell receptors could reveal signatures of past pathogen exposure. The genetic ancestry cluster associated with self-reported Caucasian donors included 65% to 90% of the 398 genotyped donors. Across under 500 genotyped donors of the cohort, an average of roughly 250,000 unique TCR beta nucleotide sequences per donor were sequenced, and approximately 17% of those sequences were non-productive. A few DR-DQ haplotypes were treated as single units for association and clustering because of strong linkage in the cohort. Rather than using new phenotypic data, the later analysis identified candidate immune exposures from TCR beta sequences and from how often those sequences occurred across donors.

Points the paper makes about the study in general: In both the original and validation cohorts, the classifier was reported to diagnose cytomegalovirus status with high specificity and sensitivity. Most TCR sequences were observed very rarely across donors, whereas some public TCRs were present in many individuals. Linkage disequilibrium might explain the correlated functional status among segregating V segments, but an unknown experimental factor could not be ruled out. Some IMGT-functional V segments, including TRBV6-2 and TRBV6-3, could not be distinguished by the 87-base-pair reads and were therefore excluded. According to a later genetic analysis, donors in an Asian-associated ancestry cluster had fewer N-insertions in productive TCRs than the roughly 670-donor mean. In a later analysis, the rate of TCR association differed among HLA loci, with DRB1 alleles having the most associated TCRs and HLA-C alleles having the fewest. Because counts were too low, about 17 rarely observed V segments, including chromosome 9 orphons, were excluded from the earlier analysis of 500 to 700 of the donors. A later analysis associated 16,951 TCR beta sequences with specific HLA alleles at a false discovery rate of 0.05. A group of highly shared sequence variants was considered likely to be a technical artifact of the sequencing pipeline. CMV serostatus was the only immune exposure information available for the cohort. Most CMV-associated TCR beta chains appeared to be HLA-restricted in a later analysis, and the HLA associations seemed to be driven largely by CMV exposure. According to a later analysis, parvovirus B19, influenza, CMV and Epstein-Barr virus appeared linked to several top co-occurrence clusters. In a later analysis, HLA-associated TCR beta chains were found to be more clonally expanded and to have lower generation probabilities than equally common non-associated chains. A further reported finding was that TCR beta sequences accurately predicted the HLA-A and HLA-B alleles for most subjects in the first cohort. Because some donors lacked HLA typing at each locus, the association tests relied only on the typed subset. Sequencing depth was assumed to be roughly uniform across donors in the presence/absence analyses, though that assumption may not hold. A later genetic analysis associated a missense DCLRE1C variant with V-gene and J-gene trimming of TCR beta chains, and an independent cohort replicated the association. In the study, around 160 TCR beta chains were listed as associated with cytomegalovirus. In vitro tests confirmed that a few of the cytomegalovirus-associated TCR beta chains recognize cytomegalovirus antigens. In an earlier analysis of 587 of the donors, most TCR beta V segments were observed in productive rearrangements about 87% or about 30% of the time, broadly matching IMGT annotations. Only TCR beta chains were sequenced in this cohort, and the absence of alpha or paired-chain data limited detectable features. When HLA alleles, especially DR and DQ, strongly co-occurred, TCR associations were difficult to assign to individual alleles. It was suggested by the authors that the approach could potentially be generalized to other disease states and immunological phenotypes.

The TCR comes from a woman between 18 and 29 years old in good health and CMV-seronegative. The sample consisted of PBMCs. The rearrangement combines TRBV2 with TRBJ1-1, and TRBD1 aligns with 7 junction nucleotides. CDR3 sequence: CASTRTGRGEAFF. The DNA sequence is TGTGCCAGCACCAGGACAGGACGAGGTGAAGCTTTCTTT.